This TCR beta chain is from a study of Tregs in tolerant kidney transplant recipients. Germline V gene lookup returns CDR1 SGDLS and CDR2 YYNGEE. The CDR3 loop spans 15 amino acids. V was pared by 4 bases and J by 7 bases, with 13 bases of the junction left unmatched. The count of this clone is one. The table came from immunoSEQ multiplex PCR; TCRdb's copy has only in-frame clones and leaves some out. The repertoire holds around 70,000 clones, with roughly 90% as singletons. The input for sequencing was CD8+ T cells from blood, taken before the transplant. The receptor's source is a human donor who received a combined kidney and bone marrow transplant. The J gene is TRBJ1-2, the V gene TRBV9; 7 bases agree with TRBD1. CDR3 amino acids: CASSPPVTGLGGYTF. The CDR3, as DNA: TGTGCCAGCAGCCCCCCCGTGACAGGGCTAGGTGGCTACACCTTC.